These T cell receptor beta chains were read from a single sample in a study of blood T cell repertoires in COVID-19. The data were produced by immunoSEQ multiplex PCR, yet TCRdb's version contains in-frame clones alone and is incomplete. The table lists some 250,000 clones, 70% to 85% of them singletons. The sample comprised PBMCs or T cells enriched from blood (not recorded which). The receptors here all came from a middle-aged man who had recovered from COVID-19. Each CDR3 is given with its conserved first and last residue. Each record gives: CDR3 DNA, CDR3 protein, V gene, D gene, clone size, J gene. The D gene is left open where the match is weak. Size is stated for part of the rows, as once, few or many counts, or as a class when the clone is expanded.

DNA: TGTGCCAGCACCTCAGGAGCGGGGGTCTACAATGAGCAGTTCTTC; CDR3: CASTSGAGVYNEQFF; V: TRBV5-6; D: TRBD2; size: -; J: TRBJ2-1
DNA: TGTGCCTGGAGTGTTGGCCAGGATCAGCCCCAGCATTTT; CDR3: CAWSVGQDQPQHF; V: TRBV30; D: -; size: -; J: TRBJ1-5
DNA: TGTGCCAGCAGCCTCGAGGGACAGGGTTACGATACGCAGTATTTT; CDR3: CASSLEGQGYDTQYF; V: TRBV2; D: TRBD1; size: -; J: TRBJ2-3
DNA: TGTGCCAGCAGCCCGGACAGGGAGAGAGAGCAGTACTTC; CDR3: CASSPDREREQYF; V: TRBV7-6; D: TRBD1; size: -; J: TRBJ2-7
DNA: TGCGCCAGCAGCTTTCGACTAGCGGGGGGGCCAGAGACCCAGTACTTC; CDR3: CASSFRLAGGPETQYF; V: TRBV4-1; D: TRBD2; size: -; J: TRBJ2-5
DNA: TGTGCCAGCAGCCCTCGGACAGGGGACGGCTACGAGCAGTACTTC; CDR3: CASSPRTGDGYEQYF; V: TRBV5-4; D: TRBD1; size: once; J: TRBJ2-7
DNA: TGTGCCAGCAGTGAGACTAGCGGAGTGGGTGTCGAGCAGTACTTC; CDR3: CASSETSGVGVEQYF; V: TRBV25-1; D: TRBD2; size: once; J: TRBJ2-7
DNA: TGTGCCAGCAAAAAGGACAGGGCGGGGACTGAAGCTTTCTTT; CDR3: CASKKDRAGTEAFF; V: TRBV19; D: TRBD1; size: -; J: TRBJ1-1
DNA: TGTGCCAGCAGTGACCGTGCGGGGTACCAAGAGACCCAGTACTTC; CDR3: CASSDRAGYQETQYF; V: TRBV9; D: -; size: -; J: TRBJ2-5
DNA: TGCGCCAGCAGGATGGACTCCTACTACGAGCAGTACTTC; CDR3: CASRMDSYYEQYF; V: TRBV5-1; D: -; size: -; J: TRBJ2-7
DNA: TGTGCCAGCAGCCTGGGACTAGCGGGGTGGGAGCAGTACTTC; CDR3: CASSLGLAGWEQYF; V: TRBV3-1/TRBV3-2; D: TRBD2; size: -; J: TRBJ2-7
DNA: TGTGCCAGCAGCGGGACAGGCTACGAGCAGTACTTC; CDR3: CASSGTGYEQYF; V: TRBV5-6; D: TRBD1; size: -; J: TRBJ2-7
DNA: TGCAGCGTTATAACCGGGAGCGACTATGGCTACACCTTC; CDR3: CSVITGSDYGYTF; V: TRBV29-1; D: -; size: -; J: TRBJ1-2
DNA: TGTGCCAGCAGCGCCCGGGACAGCTATCAGCCCCAGCATTTT; CDR3: CASSARDSYQPQHF; V: TRBV5-6; D: TRBD1; size: -; J: TRBJ1-5
DNA: TGTGCCAGCAGCCGTAGCGGGAACTCCTACAATGAGCAGTTCTTC; CDR3: CASSRSGNSYNEQFF; V: TRBV14; D: TRBD2; size: -; J: TRBJ2-1
DNA: TGTGCCAGCAGGGTTGCGGAGGTTGAAGCTTTCTTT; CDR3: CASRVAEVEAFF; V: TRBV28; D: -; size: -; J: TRBJ1-1
DNA: TGTGCCAGCAGCTTGGGTGGACACGGGGGAAACATTCAGTACTTC; CDR3: CASSLGGHGGNIQYF; V: TRBV11-2; D: -; size: -; J: TRBJ2-4
DNA: TGTGCCATCAGCGGACAGGGCCAGGGATCACCCCTCCACTTT; CDR3: CAISGQGQGSPLHF; V: TRBV10-3; D: TRBD1; size: -; J: TRBJ1-6
DNA: TGTGCCAGCAGCTTAGGTTTTGTTCGTCGGGGAAATGGCGAGCAGTACTTC; CDR3: CASSLGFVRRGNGEQYF; V: TRBV7-2; D: -; size: -; J: TRBJ2-7
DNA: TGTGCCAGCAGCTTACTAGCGGGAGGGTACGAGCAGTACTTC; CDR3: CASSLLAGGYEQYF; V: TRBV7-3; D: TRBD2; size: -; J: TRBJ2-7
DNA: TGTGCCAGCAGTGCGTACACAGATACGCAGTATTTT; CDR3: CASSAYTDTQYF; V: TRBV2; D: -; size: -; J: TRBJ2-3
DNA: TGTGCCAGCAGCCAAGGCCGCGGCGGGGTTCTAGCCAAAAACATTCAGTACTTC; CDR3: CASSQGRGGVLAKNIQYF; V: TRBV3-1/TRBV3-2; D: -; size: -; J: TRBJ2-4
DNA: TGCGCCAGCGGCCTTACAGGAGTGAACACTGAAGCTTTCTTT; CDR3: CASGLTGVNTEAFF; V: TRBV10-2; D: -; size: -; J: TRBJ1-1
DNA: TGTGCCAGCAGCCCCGGGAGTTTTACTGAAGCTTTCTTT; CDR3: CASSPGSFTEAFF; V: TRBV9; D: -; size: -; J: TRBJ1-1
DNA: TGTGCCAGCAGCCCGGGAGGGACGGGAGAGACCCAGTACTTC; CDR3: CASSPGGTGETQYF; V: TRBV7-7; D: TRBD2; size: -; J: TRBJ2-5
DNA: TGTGCCAGCAGTAAACCGGAAGAGGGTGAAGCTTTCTTT; CDR3: CASSKPEEGEAFF; V: TRBV2; D: -; size: -; J: TRBJ1-1
DNA: TGCGCCAGCAGCCAAGATACACGGGGGGGGACGGCAGATACGCAGTATTTT; CDR3: CASSQDTRGGTADTQYF; V: TRBV4-1; D: TRBD2; size: -; J: TRBJ2-3
DNA: TGTGCCATTAGACAGGGCGGTGAAAAACTGTTTTTT; CDR3: CAIRQGGEKLFF; V: TRBV12-3/TRBV12-4; D: TRBD1; size: once; J: TRBJ1-4
DNA: TGTGCCAGCAGTTTAGCAGGGGACGAAAGCCAAGAGACCCAGTACTTC; CDR3: CASSLAGDESQETQYF; V: TRBV28; D: -; size: -; J: TRBJ2-5
DNA: TGTGCCATCAGTGAGTTCCCTAACAGTGCCAATCAGCCCCAGCATTTT; CDR3: CAISEFPNSANQPQHF; V: TRBV10-3; D: -; size: -; J: TRBJ1-5
DNA: TGTGCCAGCACACTCTACAGGACACCTACAGATACGCAGTATTTT; CDR3: CASTLYRTPTDTQYF; V: TRBV28; D: -; size: once; J: TRBJ2-3
DNA: TGTGCCAGCTCACCACCGGGCAGCCTTAGGAACACTGAAGCTTTCTTT; CDR3: CASSPPGSLRNTEAFF; V: TRBV18; D: -; size: -; J: TRBJ1-1
DNA: TGTGCCAGCAGCGACAGGGGGTTTAAAGCTTTCTTT; CDR3: CASSDRGFKAFF; V: TRBV2; D: TRBD1; size: -; J: TRBJ1-1
DNA: TGCGCCAGCAGCTTGGATTCGGGGGGCCGGGGCACTGAAGCTTTCTTT; CDR3: CASSLDSGGRGTEAFF; V: TRBV5-1; D: -; size: -; J: TRBJ1-1
DNA: TGTGCCAGCAGCCCAGGGACTAGCGGCTACGAGCAGTACTTC; CDR3: CASSPGTSGYEQYF; V: TRBV7-6; D: TRBD2; size: -; J: TRBJ2-7
DNA: TGCGCCAGCAGCTTCTCGCAAGCTGAGCAGTTCTTC; CDR3: CASSFSQAEQFF; V: TRBV5-1; D: -; size: -; J: TRBJ2-1
DNA: TGCGCCAGCAGCTTTCAGGGAATCAATGAGCAGTTCTTC; CDR3: CASSFQGINEQFF; V: TRBV5-1; D: -; size: -; J: TRBJ2-1
DNA: TGTGCCAGCAGTTTATCCTGGACTAGCGGGAGAGTATATGAGCAGTTCTTC; CDR3: CASSLSWTSGRVYEQFF; V: TRBV27; D: TRBD2; size: -; J: TRBJ2-1
DNA: TGTGCCAGCAGAGGGACAGGGTTGGATGAGCAGTTCTTC; CDR3: CASRGTGLDEQFF; V: TRBV5-5; D: TRBD1; size: once; J: TRBJ2-1
DNA: TGTGCCAGCAGCTTAGGGTCCCGGGGGAGAATCTACAATGAGCAGTTCTTC; CDR3: CASSLGSRGRIYNEQFF; V: TRBV7-9; D: -; size: -; J: TRBJ2-1
DNA: TGTGCCAGCAGTTTACGGGGGACTGGCTACACCTTC; CDR3: CASSLRGTGYTF; V: TRBV27; D: -; size: few; J: TRBJ1-2
DNA: TGTGCCAGCAGTGAAGCGCTTCGGGGATGGAACACTGAAGCTTTCTTT; CDR3: CASSEALRGWNTEAFF; V: TRBV2; D: -; size: -; J: TRBJ1-1
DNA: TGTGCCAGCAGTTTATGGGACAGGAGGAACACTGAAGCTTTCTTT; CDR3: CASSLWDRRNTEAFF; V: TRBV27; D: TRBD1; size: -; J: TRBJ1-1
DNA: TGCAGTGCTCCTAGAAACGGGGAGCTGTTTTTT; CDR3: CSAPRNGELFF; V: TRBV20-1; D: -; size: -; J: TRBJ2-2
DNA: TGTGCCAGCAGCTTACGAGGAGGGCAACACTATGGCTACACCTTC; CDR3: CASSLRGGQHYGYTF; V: TRBV7-9; D: -; size: few; J: TRBJ1-2
DNA: TGTGCCAGCAGTTACTCGGGCACACGGGGCGAGCAGTACTTC; CDR3: CASSYSGTRGEQYF; V: TRBV6-5; D: -; size: -; J: TRBJ2-7
DNA: TGCGCCAGCAGCTTGAACTCTCAGGAGGGCTCTGGGGCCAACGTCCTGACTTTC; CDR3: CASSLNSQEGSGANVLTF; V: TRBV5-1; D: -; size: -; J: TRBJ2-6
DNA: TGTGCCAGCAGACCTGCCCGGGACACTAATGGCTACACCTTC; CDR3: CASRPARDTNGYTF; V: TRBV6-2/TRBV6-3; D: -; size: -; J: TRBJ1-2
DNA: TGCGCCAGCAGCCAAGGGGACAGGGGGCGTAGGGCTTTCTTT; CDR3: CASSQGDRGRRAFF; V: TRBV4-3; D: TRBD1; size: -; J: TRBJ1-1
DNA: TGTGCCAGCAGCCACGCGGACATGACCGACTATGGCTACACCTTC; CDR3: CASSHADMTDYGYTF; V: TRBV3-1/TRBV3-2; D: -; size: -; J: TRBJ1-2
DNA: TGTGCCAGCAGCCCTAGTTCTGGAAACACCATATATTTT; CDR3: CASSPSSGNTIYF; V: TRBV27; D: -; size: -; J: TRBJ1-3
DNA: TGTGCCAGCAGCCAAGGGGGGACAGGGAATAATTCACCCCTCCACTTT; CDR3: CASSQGGTGNNSPLHF; V: TRBV3-1/TRBV3-2; D: TRBD1; size: -; J: TRBJ1-6
DNA: TGTGCCAGCAGTCCCACGGGGGGCGCCAATCAGCCCCAGCATTTT; CDR3: CASSPTGGANQPQHF; V: TRBV11-2; D: -; size: -; J: TRBJ1-5
DNA: TGTGCCAGCAGTTTAGGCACACCGGGACTAGCGGGATTCGGGGCCGAGCAGTACTTC; CDR3: CASSLGTPGLAGFGAEQYF; V: TRBV2; D: TRBD2; size: once; J: TRBJ2-7
DNA: TGTGCCTGGAGTGATCGGGGGGAGGAAGCTTTCTTT; CDR3: CAWSDRGEEAFF; V: TRBV30; D: -; size: -; J: TRBJ1-1